This T cell receptor (beta chain) derives from a study of regulatory T cells in long-lasting Graves disease. Construction of the TCR beta libraries employed iRepertoire HTBI primers in conjunction with Arm-PCR of CDR3 regions. TCRdb re-analysed the multiplex PCR reads in MiXCR, keeping a single row per CDR3 protein. In the table there are some 370,000 distinct CDR3 sequences, about 23% of which are singletons. Comment on this clonotype: Its target is unknown.

Study-wide points: New patients shared about 910 public clonotypes, and persistent patients shared more, with about 2,700. Relative to newly diagnosed Graves' patients, persistent ones had lower TCR diversity. Authors noted too few samples as a limitation.

The time point: persistent/refractory GD, antithyroid drugs over 5 years with positive TRAb. From PBMCs, RNA was extracted and then used to make the TCR library. The patients were drawn from one endocrinology department in Xi'an, China. The CDR3 spans 14 residues. The germline CDR1 and CDR2 sequences are MDHEN and SYDVKM. V was shortened by 4 bases and J by 7 bases, with 14 bases between the two germline ends. The rearrangement joins TRBV28 to TRBJ2-1; possibly TRBD2 for D (5 bases). The source of this sequence is a woman in her thirties or forties with Graves disease. Sequenced here: peripheral blood mononuclear cells (PBMCs), sampled when the disease was refractory, from a patient treated with antithyroid drugs. The DNA for the CDR3 is TGTGCCAGCAGTTCCGTGGCTAGCACGAATGAGCAGTTCTTC. Protein: CASSSVASTNEQFF.